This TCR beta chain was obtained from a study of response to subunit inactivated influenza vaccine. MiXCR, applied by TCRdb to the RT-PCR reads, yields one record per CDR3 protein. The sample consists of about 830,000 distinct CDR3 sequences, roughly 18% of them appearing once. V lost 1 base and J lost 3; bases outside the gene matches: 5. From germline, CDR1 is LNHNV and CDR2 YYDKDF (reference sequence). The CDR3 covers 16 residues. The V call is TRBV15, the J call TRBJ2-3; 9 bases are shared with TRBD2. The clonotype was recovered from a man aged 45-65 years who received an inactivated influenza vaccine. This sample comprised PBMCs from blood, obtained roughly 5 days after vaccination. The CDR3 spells CATSRVISGGTDTQYF. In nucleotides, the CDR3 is TGTGCCACCAGCAGAGTAATTAGCGGGGGTACAGATACGCAGTATTTT.